These 29 T cell receptor beta chains share one sample of origin, sequenced in a study of blood T cell repertoires in COVID-19. Profiling relied on immunoSEQ multiplex PCR, and the TCRdb table lists in-frame clones only, not all of them. The table shows fewer than 250,000 clones, with roughly 81% occurring only once. The source material was peripheral blood. Source of these receptors: a woman aged 45-60 years with active or convalescent COVID-19.

This clone was counted a few times. This chain links TRBV7-2 with TRBJ2-7, with 7 bases fitting TRBD2. V shed 1 base, J shed 2 bases, and the junction held 5 bases outside the gene matches. The germline CDR1 and CDR2 sequences are SGHTA and FQGNSA. The CDR3 sequence is 15 residues long. CDR3 in DNA: TGTGCCAGCAGCTTAGGGGGACTAAAAACCTACGAGCAGTACTTC. Protein: CASSLGGLKTYEQYF.

This rearrangement joins TRBV5-1 to TRBJ2-3; perhaps TRBD2 as D (6 bases). V lost 2 bases and J 3 bases, leaving 16 bases between the germline ends. The CDR3 is 16 residues long. Germline CDR1 reads SGHRS; CDR2 reads YFSETQ. In DNA form, the CDR3 reads TGCGCCAGCAGCTTTCCCTCTACTAGCTTTACAGATACGCAGTATTTT. Residues: CASSFPSTSFTDTQYF.

The rearrangement uses TRBV28 and TRBJ1-3; tentative D call: TRBD1 (5 bases). V lost 5 bases, J lost 4 bases, and 12 bases lay in between. The CDR3 runs 14 residues. Germline lookup yields CDR1 MDHEN and CDR2 SYDVKM. CDR3 sequence (DNA): TGTGCCAGCAGTAGACGCAGGGTGGGAAACACCATATATTTT. It yields the protein CASSRRRVGNTIYF. Looking up the rest from reference TRBV28 and TRBJ1-3 gives the full variable domain: DVKVTQSSRYLVKRTGEKVFLECVQDMDHENMFWYRQDPGLGLRLIYFSYDVKMKEKGDIPEGYSVSREKKERFSLILESASTNQTSMYLCASSRRRVGNTIYFGEGSWLTVV.

The chain uses TRBV10-1 and TRBJ1-6, with unresolved D. The CDR3 has 18 residues. Trimming shortened V by 5 bases and J by 4 bases, and 21 bases separated the two germline ends. Per germline, CDR1 WNHNN and CDR2 SYGVQD (reference sequence). CDR3 bases: TGCGCCAGCAGTCCTCCGACTCGAGCAGAAGATTATAATTCACCCCTCCACTTT. Translated: CASSPPTRAEDYNSPLHF.

The count of this clone is one. The chain recombines TRBV5-1 with TRBJ2-1; 7 bases fit TRBD2. The length of the CDR3 is 15 residues. V lost 3 bases to trimming and J lost 5 bases; unmatched junction nucleotides: 8. CDR1 and CDR2 (germline): SGHRS, YFSETQ. CDR3 sequence: CASSWLAGLNNEQFF. The CDR3 DNA is TGCGCCAGCAGCTGGTTAGCGGGCCTGAACAATGAGCAGTTCTTC.

V and J are TRBV4-1 and TRBJ1-2; D perhaps matches TRBD1 (6 bases). The CDR3 sequence is 17 residues long. Germline-derived CDR1 and CDR2 are MGHRA and YSYEKL. Trimming took 1 base from V and 8 from J, leaving 23 bases between them. CDR3 loop: CASSQAGPGTGPRGYTF. The DNA for the CDR3 is TGCGCCAGCAGCCAAGCAGGGCCCGGAACAGGGCCTCGGGGCTACACCTTC.

The chain has TRBV19 and TRBJ2-2, with D unclear. Germline V CDR1 and CDR2: LNHDA, SQIVND (reference sequence). Trimming removed 8 bases from V and 4 bases from J, with 14 bases in between. The CDR3 runs to 14 residues. The CDR3 here is CASGQEVPTGELFF. The CDR3 DNA reads as TGTGCCAGTGGCCAAGAAGTTCCCACCGGGGAGCTGTTTTTT.

The chain carries TRBV7-9 and TRBJ2-5; 8 nucleotides align to TRBD2. The CDR3 is 17 amino acids. The germline V gene encodes CDR1 SEHNR and CDR2 FQNEAQ (reference sequence). J gave up 2 bases and V 5 bases, and 13 bases lay outside the gene matches. CDR3 in DNA: TGTGCCAGCAGCCGGGGGGGAGACACTTACTATCAAGAGACCCAGTACTTC. Translated, it gives CASSRGGDTYYQETQYF. Full variable domain (rest looked up from reference TRBV7-9 and TRBJ2-5): DTGVSQNPRHKITKRGQNVTFRCDPISEHNRLYWYRQTLGQGPEFLTYFQNEAQLEKSRLLSDRFSAERPKGSFSTLEIQRTEQGDSAMYLCASSRGGDTYYQETQYFGPGTRLLVL.

In this sample, this clone turned up a few times. V and J are TRBV2 and TRBJ1-3; TRBD1 agrees at 7 bases. V shed 11 bases, J shed 3 bases, and the junction held 10 bases outside the gene matches. The CDR3 extends over 14 amino acids. The germline CDR1 and CDR2 sequences are SNHLY and FYNNEI. CDR3: CAGDRDRYGNTIYF. The DNA of the CDR3 is TGTGCCGGGGACCGGGACAGATATGGAAACACCATATATTTT. Full variable domain (outside the CDR3, taken from reference TRBV2 and TRBJ1-3): EPEVTQTPSHQVTQMGQEVILRCVPISNHLYFYWYRQILGQKVEFLVSFYNNEISEKSEIFDDQFSVERPDGSNFTLKIRSTKLEDSAMYFCAGDRDRYGNTIYFGEGSWLTVV.

The gene calls are TRBV5-6 and TRBJ1-4; a possible D gene is TRBD1 (6 bases). The CDR3 sequence is 15 residues long. V lost 4 bases and J lost 5, with 15 bases in between. Germline values: CDR1 SGHDT, CDR2 YYEEEE. The CDR3 reads CASSPDTGTNEKLFF. The CDR3 DNA reads TGTGCCAGCAGCCCGGATACAGGGACGAATGAAAAACTGTTTTTT.

The gene calls are TRBV27 and TRBJ2-1; 8 bases fit TRBD1. Unmatched junction bases numbered 7, after V lost 4 bases and J lost 5 bases. Germline loops: CDR1 MNHEY, CDR2 SMNVEV (reference sequence). The CDR3 spans 15 residues. This CDR3 reads CASSSSTGADNEQFF. The CDR3 DNA is TGTGCCAGCAGTTCCTCGACAGGGGCGGACAATGAGCAGTTCTTC.

This chain links TRBV6-6 with TRBJ1-5, with 7 bases matching TRBD1. Germline CDR1 reads MNHNY; CDR2 reads SVGAGI (reference sequence). The CDR3 has 15 amino acids. The ends lost 6 bases at V and 0 bases at J; junction bases unmatched: 5. CDR3 residues: CASSRDSYSNQPQHF. The CDR3 DNA sequence: TGTGCCAGCAGCAGGGACAGCTATAGCAATCAGCCCCAGCATTTT.

To note about this clone: The sample contains more than one DNA sequence encoding this CDR3. The DNA of the CDR3 is TGTGCCAGCAGTTCTAGCACAGATACGCAGTATTTT. Amino acid sequence: CASSSSTDTQYF. The chain recombines TRBV7-9 with TRBJ2-3, with unresolved D. Looked up from germline, CDR1 is SEHNR and CDR2 is FQNEAQ (reference sequence). CDR3 length: 12 residues. V was shortened by 6 bases and J by 0 bases, with 4 bases between the two germline ends.

The chain couples TRBV2 to TRBJ1-2, with no clear D. CDR1 SNHLY and CDR2 FYNNEI come from the germline V gene. The CDR3 consists of 11 residues. Deletions cut 6 bases from V and 4 bases from J, with 6 bases between. CDR3 DNA sequence: TGTGCCAGCAGGAGCTTCTATGGCTACACCTTC. It translates to CASRSFYGYTF.

CDR3 in amino acids: CASSTSIDTQYF. The CDR3 region has the DNA TGTGCCAGCTCAACATCCATAGATACGCAGTATTTT. The chain carries TRBV18 and TRBJ2-3; D is uncertain. With 5 bases removed from V and 5 bases from J, the gap between germline ends came to 8 bases. The CDR3 loop spans 12 amino acids. Germline assignment: CDR1 KGHSH and CDR2 LQKENI.

The V call is TRBV11-2, the J call TRBJ2-7, with 9 positions matching TRBD2. This CDR3 is 13 amino acids long. J was trimmed by 4 bases and V by 5 bases; bases with no gene match: 3. Germline CDR1 reads SGHAT; CDR2 reads FQNNGV. The CDR3 bases are TGTGCCAGCAGCATCCTAGCGGGGTACGAGCAGTACTTC. This codes for CASSILAGYEQYF. Supplemented by reference TRBV11-2 and TRBJ2-7, the full variable domain reads EAGVAQSPRYKIIEKRQSVAFWCNPISGHATLYWYQQILGQGPKLLIQFQNNGVVDDSQLPKDRFSAERLKGVDSTLKIQPAKLEDSAVYLCASSILAGYEQYFGPGTRLTVT.

V usage is TRBV2 and J usage is TRBJ1-1; D is possibly TRBD1 (6 bases). Germline-derived CDR1 and CDR2 are SNHLY and FYNNEI. The CDR3 is 13 residues long. Trimming cost V 7 bases and J 9 bases, with 18 bases left between them. DNA for the CDR3: TGTGCCAGCATTCGACAGGCGGAGTCGCAAGCTTTCTTT. Amino acid sequence: CASIRQAESQAFF.

The chain links TRBV3-1 (or the pseudogene TRBV3-2) to TRBJ2-5, with TRBD1 matching over 9 bases. V was pared by 5 bases and J by 1 base, with 8 bases of the junction left unmatched. The CDR3 extends over 16 amino acids. Germline CDR1 LGHDT, CDR2 YNNKEL (reference sequence). CDR3 nucleotide sequence: TGTGCCAGCAGCTCCCGGGACAGGGACCCCCAAGAGACCCAGTACTTC. It translates to CASSSRDRDPQETQYF.

V usage is TRBV10-3 and J usage is TRBJ2-2, with a tentative D call TRBD2 (5 bases). Trimming pared 3 bases from V and 2 bases from J, leaving 10 bases between. CDR1 is ENHRY, CDR2 SYGVKD, per germline. This CDR3 has 15 residues. The CDR3 nucleotides read TGTGCCATCAGTGAAGTGGCGGGCAACACCGGGGAGCTGTTTTTT. Its translation is CAISEVAGNTGELFF.

This chain uses TRBV11-2 with TRBJ1-1; the match to TRBD1 covers 7 bases. Germline CDR1 is SGHAT and CDR2 is FQNNGV. The V gene end was trimmed by 5 bases and the J gene end by 4 bases; junction bases not matched to a gene: 10. The CDR3 contains 15 residues. The CDR3, as DNA: TGTGCCAGCAGCCCGCGGGGACAGCAGGTCACTGAAGCTTTCTTT. It is translated as CASSPRGQQVTEAFF. The full variable domain, completed using reference TRBV11-2 and TRBJ1-1, is EAGVAQSPRYKIIEKRQSVAFWCNPISGHATLYWYQQILGQGPKLLIQFQNNGVVDDSQLPKDRFSAERLKGVDSTLKIQPAKLEDSAVYLCASSPRGQQVTEAFFGQGTRLTVV.

This clone came up once. The CDR3, as DNA: TGTGCCAGCAGCTTGACTAGCGGGGGGCAAGAGACCCAGTACTTC. Its protein is CASSLTSGGQETQYF. The V and J genes are TRBV5-4 and TRBJ2-5; TRBD2 aligns across 12 bases. This CDR3 region has 15 residues. Trimming at V came to 1 base and at J to 2 bases, leaving 0 bases not matched to a gene. CDR1 and CDR2 from the germline V gene are SGHNT and YYREEE (reference sequence).

The chain combines TRBV7-3 with TRBJ2-2; D not certain. The CDR3 totals 13 residues. Germline V gene data show CDR1 as SGHTA and CDR2 as FQGTGA. V was cut by 3 bases and J by 8 bases, with 10 bases left in between. Here the CDR3 reads CASSLRSSGELFF. CDR3 DNA: TGTGCCAGCAGCTTGCGGAGTTCGGGGGAGCTGTTTTTT.

This chain links TRBV5-8 with TRBJ1-1, with 10 bases matching TRBD1. J lost 0 bases, V lost 4 bases, and 15 bases had no gene match. Germline V gene sequence: CDR1 SGHTS, CDR2 YDEGEE. CDR3 length equals 19 residues. CDR3: CASSTPTTGGPGLNTEAFF. CDR3 sequence (DNA): TGTGCCAGCAGCACGCCCACGACAGGGGGCCCGGGATTGAACACTGAAGCTTTCTTT. Full variable domain (rest looked up from reference TRBV5-8 and TRBJ1-1): EAGVTQSPTHLIKTRGQQATLRCSPISGHTSVYWYQQALGLGLQFLLWYDEGEERNRGNFPPRFSGRQFPNYSSELNVNALELEDSALYLCASSTPTTGGPGLNTEAFFGQGTRLTVV.

This chain connects TRBV15 to TRBJ2-7; 7 bases agree with TRBD1. The CDR3 runs to 14 residues. The germline gives CDR1 LNHNV, CDR2 YYDKDF (reference sequence). V trimming: 3 bases; J trimming: 4 bases; junction bases outside the gene matches: 6. The CDR3 protein is CATSRRTGQYEQYF. CDR3 DNA sequence: TGTGCCACCAGCAGGAGGACAGGCCAATACGAGCAGTACTTC.

This sequence joins TRBV10-1 and TRBJ1-4; D not certain. The CDR3 contains 10 residues. V dropped 10 bases and J dropped 10 bases, with 10 bases sitting between them. CDR1 and CDR2 (germline): WNHNN, SYGVQD (reference sequence). In DNA form, the CDR3 reads TGCGCCATCCCCGGCGGAAAACTGTTTTTT. It is translated as CAIPGGKLFF.

The rearrangement uses TRBV6-5 and TRBJ2-7; 11 bases align to TRBD2. There are 14 residues in the CDR3. J gave up 3 bases and V 6 bases, and 4 bases lay outside the gene matches. Germline assignment: CDR1 MNHEY and CDR2 SVGAGI. CDR3 in amino acids: CASRSGTSGYEQYF. CDR3 nucleotide sequence: TGTGCCAGCAGGTCCGGGACTAGCGGCTACGAGCAGTACTTC.

The CDR3 DNA follows: TGTGCCAGCAGCTTGGACTCCCTCAATGAGCAGTTCTTC. Translation gives CASSLDSLNEQFF. V and J are TRBV5-4 and TRBJ2-1; D gene unclear. The germline CDR1 and CDR2 sequences are SGHNT and YYREEE (reference sequence). Deletions cut 0 bases from V and 6 bases from J, with 7 bases between. This CDR3 comprises 13 residues.

This chain joins TRBV25-1 and TRBJ1-1; perhaps TRBD1 as D (5 bases). Germline loops: CDR1 MGHDK, CDR2 SYGVNS. Deletions cut 3 bases from V and 3 bases from J, with 14 bases between. There are 15 residues in the CDR3. The CDR3 here is CASSDARVGHTEAFF. CDR3 DNA sequence: TGTGCCAGCAGTGATGCCAGGGTAGGGCACACTGAAGCTTTCTTT.

In its sample, this clone was seen a few times. V usage is TRBV6-5 and J usage is TRBJ1-2, with D unresolved. CDR1 is MNHEY and CDR2 is SVGAGI in the germline V gene. Between the trimmed V and J ends, which lost 2 bases and 8 bases, there was a span of 18 bases. CDR3 length: 15 amino acids. The CDR3 DNA reads as TGTGCCAGCAGTTACCGTCCGGGTGGAACGAGCGGCTACACCTTC. It is translated as CASSYRPGGTSGYTF.